The entry that follows covers one T cell receptor (beta chain) sequence. As processed by the authors: By means of reference gene primer amplification, nucleated cell counts were estimated. Produced via immunoSEQ multiplex PCR; TCRdb's table is partial and in-frame only. V, J and clone size derive from that table, while D and trimming were established from the DNA sequence. The sample includes 45,000 to 60,000 clones, around nine tenths of them seen just once. The CDR3 runs to 14 residues. Germline assignment: CDR1 SEHNR and CDR2 FQNEAQ (reference sequence). V lost 7 bases and J 4 bases, leaving 13 bases between the germline ends. This record comes from a study of blood T cell repertoires in COVID-19. As for the study in general: Samples representing acute and convalescent COVID-19 were sourced from the United States, Italy and Spain. Sample material is recorded as cDNA or gDNA derived from T cells, B-cell-depleted T cells, or PBMCs.

The sample was peripheral blood. The chain combines TRBV7-9 with TRBJ1-4; D unclear. The TCR sequence derives from a man in his 60s with active or convalescent COVID-19. CDR3 sequence: CASTRPTGNEKLFF. In DNA form, the CDR3 reads TGTGCCAGCACCCGACCGACGGGTAATGAAAAACTGTTTTTT. The variable domain in full, with the rest retrieved from reference TRBV7-9 and TRBJ1-4, is DTGVSQNPRHKITKRGQNVTFRCDPISEHNRLYWYRQTLGQGPEFLTYFQNEAQLEKSRLLSDRFSAERPKGSFSTLEIQRTEQGDSAMYLCASTRPTGNEKLFFGSGTQLSVL.